These 6 T cell receptor beta chains were all obtained from the same sample, sequenced in a study of breast tumors, draining lymph nodes, adjacent tissues. TCRdb ran MiXCR on the multiplex PCR reads and lists one entry per CDR3 protein. Among approximately 13,000 distinct CDR3 sequences, roughly half were seen once, and the ten largest hold roughly 40%. What was sequenced was tumor-adjacent breast tissue. All receptors come from a female donor with breast cancer. Some clones in this sample may be carry-over from other donors' samples.

This clonotype was detected only once. V and J are TRBV2 and TRBJ1-5, with D possibly TRBD1 on 5 matching bases. The CDR3 spans 15 residues. V dropped 7 bases and J dropped 0 bases, with 13 bases sitting between them. CDR1 and CDR2 (germline): SNHLY, FYNNEI. The CDR3 spells CASNLQEISNQPQHF. Here the CDR3 DNA reads TGTGCCAGCAACCTACAGGAAATTAGCAATCAGCCCCAGCATTTT.

This clonotype was seen a few times. V is TRBV6-2 or TRBV6-3 and J is TRBJ2-5; 7 bases agree with TRBD2. The V gene's germline CDR1 is MNHEY and CDR2 SVGEGT. V shed 5 bases and J 4 bases; nucleotides not matched to a gene: 1. CDR3 size: 12 residues. This chain's CDR3 is CASSRGRETQYF. Here the CDR3 DNA reads TGTGCCAGCAGTCGCGGGAGAGAGACCCAGTACTTC.

This rearrangement joins TRBV7-9 to TRBJ2-6; 11 positions match TRBD2. Germline CDR1 SEHNR, CDR2 FQNEAQ (reference sequence). Germline trimming cut 6 bases from V and 4 bases from J; bases unmatched to any gene: 11. There are 18 residues in the CDR3. DNA of the CDR3: TGTGCCAGCAGTCCAGGCCGACTAGCGGGAACAGGGGCCAACGTCCTGACTTTC. This codes for CASSPGRLAGTGANVLTF.

This clonotype appeared a few times. This chain links TRBV7-2 with TRBJ2-3; D ambiguous. The V gene's germline CDR1 is SGHTA and CDR2 FQGNSA. V gave up 1 base and J gave up 0 bases, with 11 bases separating them. This CDR3 has 16 amino acids. CDR3 in amino acids: CASSLVVGSSTDTQYF. The CDR3, as DNA: TGTGCCAGCAGCTTAGTTGTCGGGTCTAGCACAGATACGCAGTATTTT.

V and J are TRBV18 and TRBJ2-3, with D perhaps TRBD2 (5 bases). V was trimmed by 6 bases and J by 6 bases, leaving 13 bases between them. This CDR3 comprises 13 residues. Germline CDR1 and CDR2: KGHSH and LQKENI. The CDR3 DNA reads TGTGCCAGCTCCCGGGATGACGGGGATACGCAGTATTTT. Protein: CASSRDDGDTQYF.

V is TRBV4-2 and J is TRBJ2-7, with D maybe TRBD1 (5 bases). The CDR3 length is 15 residues. Trimming cost V 0 bases and J 4 bases, with 13 bases left between them. The germline V gene encodes CDR1 LGHNA and CDR2 YNFKEQ. The CDR3 sequence: CASSQESWGPYEQYF. CDR3 bases: TGTGCCAGCAGCCAAGAGTCATGGGGCCCTTACGAGCAGTACTTC.